This T cell receptor (beta chain) was observed in a study of CD8 T cells in Susac syndrome (dated by TCRdb to about 2019). Context from the whole study: Repertoire sequencing was used to test whether CD8+ T cell activation and differentiation in Susac syndrome was antigen driven. What the research found in general, with its limitations: The number of individuals in the TCR sequencing and HLA analysis was acknowledged as relatively small.

RNA was extracted using the RNeasy kit, and roughly 0.5 to 1 microgram was reverse transcribed with random hexamers. The immunoSEQ multiplex PCR assay, covering 54 Vbeta and 13 Jbeta segments, was used to amplify TCR beta CDR3 regions. PCR amplification bias was corrected by using a synthetic template baseline for primer optimization and computational correction. Regarding the original processing steps: Reads were annotated to V, D and J genes per IMGT and analyzed with immunoSEQ Analyzer, keeping only productive sequences. To calculate clonality, Shannon entropy was normalized by log2 of the number of productive unique sequences and then subtracted from one. For each patient and control, public and private clones were evaluated within the 100 most prevalent clones. A clone was defined as Susac-specific if it was absent from the healthy and MS cohorts, from roughly 1,000 published viral clones and from other ImmuneACCESS disease sequences. The public sequencing data were trimmed at Q25 with fastp and processed into clonotypes with MiXCR by TCRdb, which kept only in-frame beta chains. Duplicate CDR3 protein sequences are folded into a single record with the most common DNA and genes. The authors' filters were not applied to this entry. The sample contains around 160,000 distinct CDR3 sequences, about 94% of them found a single time. The ten largest make up around 0.14% of the sample.

There are 17 amino acids in the CDR3, from cysteine to phenylalanine inclusive. The read is trimmed to its CDR3 DNA, 51 bases read in frame from base 1. V trim: 9 bases; J trim: 3 bases; unmatched bases: 15. For CDR1 and CDR2, the germline V gene (reference sequence) lists LNHNV and YYDKDF. With regard to this clonotype: Its cognate antigen has yet to be identified. No much larger clone exists at a distance of one base, and base qualities are not known.

Peripheral blood CD8+ and CD4+ T cells from healthy donors, Susac syndrome patients and multiple sclerosis patients were profiled using high-throughput TCR beta sequencing. Healthy donors were age- and sex-matched controls. Bulk CD8+ and CD4+ T cells were purified by magnetic negative isolation, whereas CD8+ TEMRA cells were enriched by FACS. Blood was collected in EDTA tubes and processed within 24 hours, with PBMCs isolated through density gradient centrifugation. PBMCs intended for TCR sequencing were frozen in liquid nitrogen and were later thawed in a 37 degrees C water bath. The sorted or isolated CD4+, CD8+ and CD8+ TEMRA cells had a purity of 90% or higher.

The chain is made from TRBV15 and TRBJ2-7, and 12 junctional nucleotides match TRBD1. The receptor was isolated from a human donor in good health. The sample consisted of CD4+ T cells from PBMCs. Read as DNA, the sequence is TGTGCCACTCTTACTCCGGGACAGGGGGCCTCCGTCTACGAGCAGTACTTC. Its protein product is CATLTPGQGASVYEQYF.